The T cell receptor (beta chain) under discussion was sequenced for a study of human T cells and chemical hapten exposure. MiXCR, applied by TCRdb to the RACE reads, yields one record per CDR3 protein. The table includes around 260,000 distinct CDR3 sequences, roughly 8.9% detected once. The sample's time point: pre-sensitization, week 0. The treatment: therapeutic diphenylcyclopropenone sensitization with weekly scalp DPC. Germline V gives CDR1 ENHRY, CDR2 SYGVKD. Between the trimmed V and J ends, which lost 8 bases and 2 bases, there was a span of 14 bases. CDR3 size: 14 residues. This clonotype was detected a few times.

The sample in question was whole blood, obtained in connection with sensitization to the hapten diphenylcyclopropenone (DPC). This TCR derives from a woman aged 40 to 50 with alopecia areata. Some clones in this sample may be carry-over from other donors' samples. The rearrangement links TRBV10-3 to TRBJ2-3, with unresolved D. CDR3 loop: CAIRSARDTDTQYF. The CDR3 nucleotides read TGTGCCATCCGATCGGCGCGAGACACAGATACGCAGTATTTT.